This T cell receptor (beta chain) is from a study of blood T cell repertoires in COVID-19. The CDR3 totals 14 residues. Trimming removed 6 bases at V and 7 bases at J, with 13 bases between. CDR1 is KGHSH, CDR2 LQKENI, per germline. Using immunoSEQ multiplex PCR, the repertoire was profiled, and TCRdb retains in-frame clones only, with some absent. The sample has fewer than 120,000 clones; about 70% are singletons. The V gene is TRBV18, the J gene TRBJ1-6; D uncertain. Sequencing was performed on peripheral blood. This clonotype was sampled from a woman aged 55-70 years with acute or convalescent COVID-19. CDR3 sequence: CASSTSGENSPLHF. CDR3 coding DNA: TGTGCCAGCTCCACCTCGGGAGAAAATTCACCCCTCCACTTT.